The present entry profiles one TCR beta chain with its context. This entry belongs to a study of technical replicates of blood from a few donors. This CDR3 is 13 amino acids long. The germline V gene has CDR1 SEHNR and CDR2 FQNEAQ (reference sequence). V shed 5 bases and J 11 bases; nucleotides not matched to a gene: 11. Clones were sequenced by immunoSEQ multiplex PCR, and TCRdb holds only the in-frame ones, with some missing. The data hold under 85,000 clones, with 90% to 95% observed a single time. This sequence was found in a human donor in good health. The gene calls are TRBV7-9 and TRBJ1-1; 7 nucleotides line up with TRBD1. Input material: T cells isolated from PBMCs. Here the CDR3 reads CASSPEGGTAAFF. CDR3 nucleotides: TGTGCCAGCAGCCCGGAGGGCGGGACAGCGGCTTTCTTT.